One sample yielded the 5 T cell receptor beta chains listed below, sequenced in a study of graft-versus-host responses after intestinal transplantation. These receptors' targets are unknown. The data were produced by immunoSEQ multiplex PCR, yet TCRdb's version contains in-frame clones alone and is incomplete. This sample has 110,000 to 150,000 clones, with 80% to 95% found just once. This specimen was unstimulated CD4+ T cells sorted from spleen or lymph node cells, taken before intestinal transplant. These receptors were taken from a human donor who received an intestinal transplant.

The chain couples TRBV6-1 to TRBJ1-2, with no clear D. The CDR3 loop spans 13 amino acids. The V end lost 6 bases, the J end lost 2 bases, and 10 bases lay between the germline ends. Per germline, CDR1 MNHNS and CDR2 SASEGT. The CDR3 spells CASRPTANYGYTF. Here the CDR3 DNA reads TGTGCCAGCAGACCCACGGCGAACTATGGCTACACCTTC.

The gene calls are TRBV5-6 and TRBJ2-5; D remains unclear. This CDR3 region has 13 residues. The germline V and J ends were trimmed by 4 bases and 2 bases, with 9 bases remaining between them. Germline CDR1 reads SGHDT; CDR2 reads YYEEEE. CDR3 sequence reads: CASSPFGQETQYF. The CDR3 coding sequence is TGTGCCAGCAGCCCCTTCGGTCAAGAGACCCAGTACTTC.

The rearrangement uses TRBV11-3 and TRBJ2-3; D gene unclear. This CDR3 contains 14 residues. Trimming shortened V by 2 bases and J by 1 base, and 7 bases separated the two germline ends. Germline V gene lookup returns CDR1 SGHNT and CDR2 YENEEA. The CDR3 loop reads CASSLSRGTDTQYF. CDR3 sequence (DNA): TGTGCCAGCAGCTTATCTCGGGGCACAGATACGCAGTATTTT.

The gene calls are TRBV2 and TRBJ2-1; TRBD2 matches at 9 bases. CDR3 length: 17 residues. Trimming cost V 9 bases and J 6 bases; bases outside gene matches: 18. CDR1 is SNHLY and CDR2 is FYNNEI in the germline V gene. Here the CDR3 reads CASLGSLAGLPGNEQFF. Written as DNA, the CDR3 is TGTGCCAGTTTAGGGAGTCTAGCGGGACTCCCCGGCAATGAGCAGTTCTTC.

The chain links TRBV9 to TRBJ2-1, with D maybe TRBD1 (6 bases). Trimming stripped 0 bases from V and 8 bases from J, with 6 bases between. Germline V gene lookup returns CDR1 SGDLS and CDR2 YYNGEE. The CDR3 contains 12 residues. CDR3 protein: CASSVEGDEQFF. The CDR3 DNA reads TGTGCCAGCAGCGTAGAGGGGGATGAGCAGTTCTTC. Complete variable domain (other parts from reference TRBV9 and TRBJ2-1): DSGVTQTPKHLITATGQRVTLRCSPRSGDLSVYWYQQSLDQGLQFLIQYYNGEERAKGNILERFSAQQFPDLHSELNLSSLELGDSALYFCASSVEGDEQFFGPGTRLTVL.